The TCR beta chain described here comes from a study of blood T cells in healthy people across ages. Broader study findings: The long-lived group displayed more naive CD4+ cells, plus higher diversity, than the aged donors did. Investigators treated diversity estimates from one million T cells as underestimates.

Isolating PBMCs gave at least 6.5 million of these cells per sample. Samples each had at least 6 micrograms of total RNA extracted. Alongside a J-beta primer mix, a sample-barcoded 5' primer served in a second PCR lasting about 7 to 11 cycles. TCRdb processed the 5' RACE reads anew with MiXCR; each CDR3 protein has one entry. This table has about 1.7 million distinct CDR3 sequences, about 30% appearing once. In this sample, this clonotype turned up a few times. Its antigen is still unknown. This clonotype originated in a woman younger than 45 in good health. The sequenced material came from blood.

The CDR3 spells CASTSLATSYNEQFF. The CDR3 coding sequence is TGTGCCAGCACCTCGCTAGCGACATCCTACAATGAGCAGTTCTTC. The J gene is TRBJ2-1, the V gene TRBV25-1; perhaps TRBD2 as D (6 bases). Trimming took off 7 bases at V and 1 base at J, with 14 bases between the two ends. Germline V gives CDR1 MGHDK, CDR2 SYGVNS. This CDR3 has 15 residues.